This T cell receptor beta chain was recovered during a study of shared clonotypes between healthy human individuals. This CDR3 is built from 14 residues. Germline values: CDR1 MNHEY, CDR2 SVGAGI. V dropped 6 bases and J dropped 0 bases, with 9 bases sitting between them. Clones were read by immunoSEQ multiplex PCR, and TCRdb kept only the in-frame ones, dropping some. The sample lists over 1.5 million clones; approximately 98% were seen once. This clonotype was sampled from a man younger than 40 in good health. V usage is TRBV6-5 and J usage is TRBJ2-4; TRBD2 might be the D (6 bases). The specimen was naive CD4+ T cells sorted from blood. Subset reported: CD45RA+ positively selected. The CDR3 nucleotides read TGTGCCAGCAGGCCCGGGGGAGCCAAAAACATTCAGTACTTC. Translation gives CASRPGGAKNIQYF.